This entry concerns a single T cell receptor (beta chain). Its antigen is as yet unknown. This record belongs to a study of cytomegalovirus exposure and HLA in healthy donors. Turning to the study itself: It was reported in a later analysis that the 120 validation repertoires used the same platform as the approximately 670 first-cohort repertoires.

Between the trimmed V and J ends, which lost 0 bases and 0 bases, there was a span of 9 bases. The germline CDR1 and CDR2 sequences are SGDLS and YYNGEE. The CDR3 has 15 residues. The study's findings and limits: It was confirmed in vitro that a few of the CMV-associated chains were specific for CMV antigens. The authors listed 164 TCR beta chains as cytomegalovirus-associated.

The repertoire was sequenced with immunoSEQ multiplex PCR; TCRdb's copy has only in-frame clones and lacks some. The sample yields over 150,000 clones, approximately 86% seen once. This clonotype was obtained from a human donor in good health. This chain connects TRBV9 to TRBJ1-1; TRBD1 might be the D (6 bases). The sample taken for sequencing was PBMCs. CDR3 DNA: TGTGCCAGCAGCGTAGGGGGGCTCATGAACACTGAAGCTTTCTTT. Encoded protein: CASSVGGLMNTEAFF. Combining the CDR3 with reference TRBV9 and TRBJ1-1 gives the whole variable domain DSGVTQTPKHLITATGQRVTLRCSPRSGDLSVYWYQQSLDQGLQFLIQYYNGEERAKGNILERFSAQQFPDLHSELNLSSLELGDSALYFCASSVGGLMNTEAFFGQGTRLTVV.